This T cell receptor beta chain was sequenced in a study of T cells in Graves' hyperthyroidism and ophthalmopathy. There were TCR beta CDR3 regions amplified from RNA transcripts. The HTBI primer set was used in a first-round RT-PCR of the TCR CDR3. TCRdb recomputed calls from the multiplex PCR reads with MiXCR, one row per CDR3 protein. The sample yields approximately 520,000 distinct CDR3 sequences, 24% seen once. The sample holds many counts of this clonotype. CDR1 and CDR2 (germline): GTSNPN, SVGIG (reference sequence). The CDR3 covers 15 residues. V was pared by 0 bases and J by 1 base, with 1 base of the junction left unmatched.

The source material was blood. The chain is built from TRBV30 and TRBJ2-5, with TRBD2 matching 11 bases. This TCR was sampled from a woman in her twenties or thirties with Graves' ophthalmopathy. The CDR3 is CAWSVGTSGQETQYF. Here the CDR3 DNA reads TGTGCCTGGAGTGTGGGGACTAGCGGCCAAGAGACCCAGTACTTC.